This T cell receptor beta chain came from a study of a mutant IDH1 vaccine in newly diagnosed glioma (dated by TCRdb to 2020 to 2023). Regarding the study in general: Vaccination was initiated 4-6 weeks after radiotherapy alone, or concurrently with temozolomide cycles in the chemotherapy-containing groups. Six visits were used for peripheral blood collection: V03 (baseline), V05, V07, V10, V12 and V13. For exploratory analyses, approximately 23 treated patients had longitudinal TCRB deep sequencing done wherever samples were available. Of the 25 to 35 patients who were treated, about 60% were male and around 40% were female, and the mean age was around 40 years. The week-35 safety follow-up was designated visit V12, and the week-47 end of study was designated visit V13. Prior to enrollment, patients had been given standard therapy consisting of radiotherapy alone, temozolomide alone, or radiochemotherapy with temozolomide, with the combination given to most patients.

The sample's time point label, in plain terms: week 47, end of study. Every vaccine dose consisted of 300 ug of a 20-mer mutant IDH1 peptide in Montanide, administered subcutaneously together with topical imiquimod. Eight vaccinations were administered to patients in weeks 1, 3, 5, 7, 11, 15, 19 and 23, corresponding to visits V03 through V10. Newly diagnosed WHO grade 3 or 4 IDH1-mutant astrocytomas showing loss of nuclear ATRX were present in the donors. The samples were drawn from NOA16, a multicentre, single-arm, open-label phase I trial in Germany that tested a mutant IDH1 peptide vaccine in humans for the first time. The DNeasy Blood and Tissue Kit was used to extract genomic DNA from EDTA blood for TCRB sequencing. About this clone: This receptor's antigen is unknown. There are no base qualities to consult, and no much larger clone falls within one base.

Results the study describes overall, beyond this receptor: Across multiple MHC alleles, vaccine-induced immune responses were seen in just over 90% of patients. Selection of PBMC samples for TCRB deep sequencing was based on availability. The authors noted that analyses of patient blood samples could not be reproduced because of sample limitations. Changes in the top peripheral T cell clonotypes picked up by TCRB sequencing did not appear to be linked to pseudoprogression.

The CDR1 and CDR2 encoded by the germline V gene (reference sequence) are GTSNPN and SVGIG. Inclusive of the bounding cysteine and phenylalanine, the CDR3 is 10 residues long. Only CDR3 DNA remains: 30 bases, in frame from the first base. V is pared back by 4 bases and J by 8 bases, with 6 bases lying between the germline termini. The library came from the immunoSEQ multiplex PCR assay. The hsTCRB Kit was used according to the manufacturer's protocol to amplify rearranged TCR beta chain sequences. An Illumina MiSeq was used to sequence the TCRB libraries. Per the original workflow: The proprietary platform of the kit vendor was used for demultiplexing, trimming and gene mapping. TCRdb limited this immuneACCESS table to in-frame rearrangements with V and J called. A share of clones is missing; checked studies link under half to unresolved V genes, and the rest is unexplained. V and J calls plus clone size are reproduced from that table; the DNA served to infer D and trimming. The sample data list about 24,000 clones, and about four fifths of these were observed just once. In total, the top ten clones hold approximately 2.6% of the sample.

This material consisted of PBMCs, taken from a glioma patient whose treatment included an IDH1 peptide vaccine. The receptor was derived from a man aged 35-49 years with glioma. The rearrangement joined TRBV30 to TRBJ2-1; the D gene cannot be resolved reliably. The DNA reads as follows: TGTGCCTGGATTAACTATGAGCAGTTCTTC. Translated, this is CAWINYEQFF.